Each of the 23 T cell receptor beta chains below was sequenced from the same sample in a study of T cell responses to AZD1222 COVID-19 vaccine. The protocol was immunoSEQ multiplex PCR, while the TCRdb copy is restricted to in-frame clones and leaves out a portion. The data contain 120,000 or so clones, 75% to 90% of them singletons. The sequences come from peripheral blood, collected on day 0 of MenACWY control vaccination. All receptors derive from an adult in good health.

This clone was seen once. This rearrangement joins TRBV15 to TRBJ2-7, with 8 bases lining up with TRBD1. V lost 6 bases and J lost 4; bases outside the gene matches: 8. In germline, CDR1 is LNHNV, CDR2 YYDKDF (reference sequence). CDR3 length: 14 amino acids. This CDR3 is CATSAGGLGYEQYF. As DNA, the CDR3 is TGTGCCACCAGTGCAGGGGGCCTAGGATACGAGCAGTACTTC.

The V and J genes are TRBV11-2 and TRBJ2-7; D call uncertain. CDR3 length equals 15 residues. Germline V gene sequence: CDR1 SGHAT, CDR2 FQNNGV. Between the trimmed V and J ends, which lost 1 base and 2 bases, there was a span of 12 bases. As DNA, the CDR3 is TGTGCCAGCAGCTTAGCCGCGGTCGCAGCCTACGAGCAGTACTTC. Translating gives CASSLAAVAAYEQYF.

There are a few counts of this clone. The chain recombines TRBV5-8 with TRBJ2-5; maybe TRBD2 (5 bases). The length of the CDR3 is 13 residues. V dropped 1 base and J dropped 3 bases, with 7 bases sitting between them. CDR1 is SGHTS and CDR2 is YDEGEE in the germline V gene. Written as DNA, the CDR3 is TGTGCCAGCAGCTTGTCCGGGAAAGAGACCCAGTACTTC. As protein: CASSLSGKETQYF.

This chain joins TRBV10-1 and TRBJ2-7; 9 positions match TRBD2. The CDR3 consists of 15 residues. V was clipped by 6 bases and J by 3 bases; unmatched bases: 9. Germline values: CDR1 WNHNN, CDR2 SYGVQD (reference sequence). CDR3 coding DNA: TGCGCCAGCAGAAAGGCCGGGACTAGCATCTACGAGCAGTACTTC. It specifies CASRKAGTSIYEQYF.

This rearrangement joins TRBV2 to TRBJ2-1; D may match TRBD1 or TRBD2 (5 bases each). CDR1 is SNHLY, CDR2 FYNNEI, per germline. CDR3 size: 12 residues. Between the trimmed V and J ends, which lost 10 bases and 4 bases, there was a span of 11 bases. This chain's CDR3 is CATSGRYNEQFF. CDR3 nucleotide sequence: TGTGCCACATCGGGGCGGTACAATGAGCAGTTCTTC.

The rearrangement links TRBV20-1 to TRBJ1-6; TRBD1 matches at 7 bases. This CDR3 comprises 15 residues. V was pared by 3 bases and J by 8 bases, with 10 bases of the junction left unmatched. CDR1 is DFQATT, CDR2 SNEGSKA, per germline (reference sequence). CDR3 in DNA: TGCAGTGCTAGTGGGACCAGGGGGGTGGATTCACCCCTCCACTTT. Translated, it gives CSASGTRGVDSPLHF.

V gene TRBV10-3 combines with J gene TRBJ1-5; D not resolved. CDR3 size: 13 residues. V lost 3 bases and J lost 6, with 9 bases in between. Germline V gene sequence: CDR1 ENHRY, CDR2 SYGVKD. CDR3 sequence (DNA): TGTGCCATCAGTGATGAAGTAGTTCAGCCCCAGCATTTT. Amino acids: CAISDEVVQPQHF.

The V call is TRBV7-8, the J call TRBJ2-1; tentatively, D is TRBD2 (6 bases). V dropped 2 bases and J dropped 10 bases, with 12 bases sitting between them. Germline V CDR1 and CDR2: SGHVS, FQNEAQ. The CDR3 sequence is 13 residues long. CDR3 region: CASSLNGGSEQFF. CDR3 DNA: TGTGCCAGCAGCTTAAATGGGGGGAGCGAGCAGTTCTTC. Full variable domain (missing parts from reference TRBV7-8 and TRBJ2-1): GAGVSQSPRYKVAKRGQDVALRCDPISGHVSLFWYQQALGQGPEFLTYFQNEAQLDKSGLPSDRFFAERPEGSVSTLKIQRTQQEDSAVYLCASSLNGGSEQFFGPGTRLTVL.

The CDR3 region is CASRKQGAGDQPQHF. The DNA for the CDR3 is TGTGCCAGCAGAAAACAGGGGGCGGGGGATCAGCCCCAGCATTTT. The V and J genes are TRBV6-6 and TRBJ1-5; 9 nucleotides agree with TRBD1. V shed 6 bases, J shed 5 bases, and the junction held 8 bases outside the gene matches. Germline V CDR1 and CDR2: MNHNY, SVGAGI (reference sequence). The CDR3 loop spans 15 amino acids.

Only a few counts were recorded for this clone. The chain recombines TRBV5-1 with TRBJ2-1; 7 bases fit TRBD2. Germline trimming cut 2 bases from V and 7 bases from J; bases unmatched to any gene: 9. This CDR3 comprises 15 residues. Germline lookup yields CDR1 SGHRS and CDR2 YFSETQ. CDR3 protein: CASSFIAGPENEQFF. The CDR3 DNA is TGCGCCAGCAGCTTCATAGCGGGCCCCGAGAATGAGCAGTTCTTC.

This chain links TRBV6-5 with TRBJ1-2, with unresolved D. Germline CDR1 MNHEY, CDR2 SVGAGI. The CDR3 spans 12 residues. Trimming took off 4 bases at V and 2 bases at J, with 5 bases between the two ends. The CDR3: CASSSENYGYTF. The CDR3 nucleotides are TGTGCCAGCAGTTCAGAGAACTATGGCTACACCTTC.

V and J are TRBV30 and TRBJ1-5; TRBD1 is a possible D gene (6 bases). This CDR3 region has 13 residues. CDR1 is GTSNPN, CDR2 SVGIG, per germline (reference sequence). The V end was cut by 3 bases, the J end by 11 bases, with 17 bases between. The CDR3 region is CAWSPGALSAQHF. Written as DNA, the CDR3 is TGTGCCTGGAGCCCAGGGGCTTTATCGGCCCAGCATTTT. Full variable domain (remainder filled in from reference TRBV30 and TRBJ1-5): SQTIHQWPATLVQPVGSPLSLECTVEGTSNPNLYWYRQAAGRGLQLLFYSVGIGQISSEVPQNLSASRPQDRQFILSSKKLLLSDSGFYLCAWSPGALSAQHFGDGTRLSIL.

This chain connects TRBV6-2 or TRBV6-3 to TRBJ1-5; no definite D call. V was clipped by 2 bases and J by 4 bases, with 12 bases between them. CDR3 length: 15 residues. Germline lookup yields CDR1 MNHEY and CDR2 SVGEGT. The CDR3: CASSYRPGENQPQHF. DNA for the CDR3: TGTGCCAGCAGTTACCGCCCGGGAGAGAATCAGCCCCAGCATTTT.

The CDR3 protein is CASTNDRGRPINEQFF. The CDR3 DNA follows: TGTGCCAGCACCAACGACAGGGGACGACCCATCAATGAGCAGTTCTTC. The V and J genes are TRBV7-8 and TRBJ2-1, with 8 bases identical to TRBD1. This CDR3 contains 16 residues. Germline assignment: CDR1 SGHVS and CDR2 FQNEAQ. Trimming took 7 bases from V and 6 from J; bases not matched to a gene: 14.

V is TRBV28 and J is TRBJ1-1; D is perhaps TRBD1 (6 bases). V dropped 2 bases and J dropped 11 bases, with 12 bases sitting between them. CDR1 and CDR2 from the germline V gene are MDHEN and SYDVKM. This CDR3 is built from 12 residues. The CDR3 region is CASSLMGAGAFF. CDR3 bases: TGTGCCAGCAGTTTAATGGGGGCAGGGGCTTTCTTT. Full variable domain (outside the CDR3, taken from reference TRBV28 and TRBJ1-1): DVKVTQSSRYLVKRTGEKVFLECVQDMDHENMFWYRQDPGLGLRLIYFSYDVKMKEKGDIPEGYSVSREKKERFSLILESASTNQTSMYLCASSLMGAGAFFGQGTRLTVV.

Comments on this clone: This CDR3 is also generated by other DNA sequences in the sample. The CDR3 loop is CASSIWRDRSYGYTF. CDR3 in DNA: TGTGCCAGTAGTATCTGGAGGGACCGAAGCTATGGCTACACCTTC. V usage is TRBV19 and J usage is TRBJ1-2; perhaps TRBD1 as D (5 bases). The CDR3 is 15 amino acids. The V gene's germline CDR1 is LNHDA and CDR2 SQIVND (reference sequence). V was trimmed by 3 bases and J by 4 bases, leaving 15 bases between them.

The V gene is TRBV7-9, the J gene TRBJ2-2; 7 bases map to TRBD1. CDR1 and CDR2 from the germline V gene are SEHNR and FQNEAQ (reference sequence). Trimming cost V 3 bases and J 7 bases; bases outside gene matches: 5. The CDR3 covers 14 residues. This chain's CDR3 is CASSFQGEGGELFF. In DNA form, the CDR3 reads TGTGCCAGCAGCTTTCAGGGGGAAGGCGGGGAGCTGTTTTTT.

The chain links TRBV10-2 to TRBJ1-3; D remains unclear. This CDR3 spans 16 amino acids. V was shortened by 0 bases and J by 4 bases, with 13 bases between the two germline ends. Germline V gene lookup returns CDR1 WSHSY and CDR2 SAAADI. The CDR3 DNA follows: TGCGCCAGCAGTGAGTCGACGGGCAGCGGCGGAAACACCATATATTTT. It encodes CASSESTGSGGNTIYF.

The rearrangement links TRBV5-1 to TRBJ1-2, with D possibly matching TRBD1 (5 bases). Trimming removed 0 bases from V and 4 bases from J, with 7 bases in between. This CDR3 contains 13 residues. Germline CDR1 and CDR2: SGHRS and YFSETQ. The CDR3 nucleotides read TGCGCCAGCAGCTTGGGGACAATCTATGGCTACACCTTC. Translated: CASSLGTIYGYTF.

The chain has TRBV7-8 and TRBJ2-7; 7 nucleotides agree with TRBD1. CDR1 and CDR2 from the germline V gene are SGHVS and FQNEAQ. The junction had 3 bases not matched to a gene; V was cut back by 5 bases and J by 2 bases. This CDR3 has 13 amino acids. The CDR3 DNA sequence: TGTGCCAGCAGCCGGGACAGAACCTACGAGCAGTACTTC. It translates to CASSRDRTYEQYF. The whole variable domain, remainder taken from reference TRBV7-8 and TRBJ2-7, is GAGVSQSPRYKVAKRGQDVALRCDPISGHVSLFWYQQALGQGPEFLTYFQNEAQLDKSGLPSDRFFAERPEGSVSTLKIQRTQQEDSAVYLCASSRDRTYEQYFGPGTRLTVT.

This chain joins TRBV12-3 or TRBV12-4 and TRBJ1-3; possibly TRBD1 for D (5 bases). This CDR3 is 11 amino acids long. V shed 5 bases and J shed 14 bases, with 13 bases lying between them. The CDR3 coding sequence is TGTGCCAGCAGTCCTGGGGTCAGGGTATATTTT. Translation gives CASSPGVRVYF.

The chain combines TRBV6-5 with TRBJ1-1; D perhaps matches TRBD1 (6 bases). This CDR3 region has 13 residues. The germline V gene has CDR1 MNHEY and CDR2 SVGAGI. V lost 10 bases, J lost 6 bases, and 18 bases lay in between. The CDR3 is CATYRGGSAEAFF. The CDR3 bases are TGTGCCACGTACAGAGGGGGGAGCGCTGAAGCTTTCTTT.

This clone was observed once. The chain uses TRBV25-1 and TRBJ1-1; possibly TRBD1 for D (5 bases). This CDR3 region has 15 residues. Trimming took 8 bases from V and 1 from J, leaving 17 bases between them. The germline V gene has CDR1 MGHDK and CDR2 SYGVNS. The CDR3 coding sequence is TGTGCCAGCGGAGACCACAGACAGACGAACACTGAAGCTTTCTTT. Residues: CASGDHRQTNTEAFF. Variable domain in full (rest from reference TRBV25-1 and TRBJ1-1): EADIYQTPRYLVIGTGKKITLECSQTMGHDKMYWYQQDPGMELHLIHYSYGVNSTEKGDLSSESTVSRIRTEHFPLTLESARPSHTSQYLCASGDHRQTNTEAFFGQGTRLTVV.